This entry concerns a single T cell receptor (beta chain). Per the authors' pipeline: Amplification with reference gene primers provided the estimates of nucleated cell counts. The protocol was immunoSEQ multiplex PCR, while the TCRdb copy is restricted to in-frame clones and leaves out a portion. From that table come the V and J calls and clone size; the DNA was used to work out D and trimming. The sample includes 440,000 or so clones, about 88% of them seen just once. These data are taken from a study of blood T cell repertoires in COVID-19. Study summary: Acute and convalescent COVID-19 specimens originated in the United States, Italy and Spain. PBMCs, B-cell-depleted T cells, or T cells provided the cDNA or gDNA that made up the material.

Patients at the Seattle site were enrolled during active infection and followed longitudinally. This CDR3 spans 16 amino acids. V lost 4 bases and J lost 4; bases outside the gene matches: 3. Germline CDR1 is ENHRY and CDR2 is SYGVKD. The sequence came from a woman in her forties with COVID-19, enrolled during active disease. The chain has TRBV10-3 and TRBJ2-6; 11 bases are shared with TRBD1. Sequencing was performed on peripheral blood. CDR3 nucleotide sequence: TGTGCCATCAGTGGGGGACAGGGGGGAGGGGCCAACGTCCTGACTTTC. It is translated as CAISGGQGGGANVLTF.